The text below deals with one T cell receptor beta chain. The data belong to a study of blood T cell repertoires in COVID-19. The wider study: Acute and convalescent COVID-19 samples came from the United States, Italy and Spain. Sources were T cells, B-cell-depleted T cells, or PBMCs; the material itself was cDNA or gDNA.

Original handling: Reference gene primer amplification gave nucleated cell count estimates. Repertoires were generated with immunoSEQ multiplex PCR, while TCRdb's copy carries only in-frame clones and drops some. That table furnishes V, J and clone size, whereas the DNA furnished D and trimming. The sample shows about 190,000 clones, almost 90% of them seen only once. After removal of 2 bases from V and 4 bases from J, the junction contained 8 bases not matched to a gene. This CDR3 has 16 residues. Germline CDR1 is SGHRS and CDR2 is YFSETQ. The TCR sequence derives from a middle-aged man with acute or convalescent COVID-19. This chain joins TRBV5-1 and TRBJ1-2; the match to TRBD1 covers 10 bases. Sequenced input: peripheral blood. Here the CDR3 reads CASSFPPGQGRYGYTF. DNA for the CDR3: TGCGCCAGCAGCTTCCCACCGGGACAGGGGCGCTATGGCTACACCTTC.